This T cell receptor beta chain comes out of a study of T cell repertoires in cytomegalovirus infection. As for the study in general: Indications came from public TCR beta signatures; they pointed to CMV infection and to a matching HLA type. Study-wide results and limits: The response measured ex vivo was dominated by TCR beta clonotypes (HLA-C-restricted and CMV-specific). Adding up the frequency of public TCR beta families identified people who carried CMV plus the relevant HLA.

Each CDR3 protein is one row after TCRdb ran MiXCR on the reads. The sample shows about 180,000 distinct CDR3 sequences, about 18% of them seen only once. This clonotype was picked up a small number of times. Its antigen is currently unknown. The clonotype comes from a human donor in good health (CMV status not recorded). Some clones in this sample may be carry-over from other donors' samples. Sequences were obtained from CD8+ T cells from PBMCs.

The CDR3 sequence is CSASNLAASTDTQYF. CDR3 sequence (DNA): TGCAGTGCTAGTAATCTAGCGGCTAGCACAGATACGCAGTATTTT. This sequence joins TRBV20-1 and TRBJ2-3; 7 bases line up with TRBD2. This CDR3 has 15 residues. J lost 0 bases, V lost 3 bases, and 6 bases had no gene match. Germline CDR1 reads DFQATT; CDR2 reads SNEGSKA (reference sequence).